This passage covers 5 T cell receptor beta chains from one sample sequenced in a study of CD8 T cells in ankylosing spondylitis. TCRdb independently ran MiXCR on the 5' RACE reads; one entry per CDR3 protein. Here the sample spans around 150,000 distinct CDR3 sequences, 25% to 35% being singletons. The source material was synovial fluid, either unsorted or a sorted T cell fraction (not recorded which). Receptor source: a male donor with ankylosing spondylitis.

This clonotype has more than one count but fewer than ten. The V gene is TRBV20-1, the J gene TRBJ2-3; 9 nucleotides align to TRBD1. CDR1 DFQATT and CDR2 SNEGSKA come from the germline V gene (reference sequence). Trimming took 4 bases from V and 1 from J; bases not matched to a gene: 6. There are 15 residues in the CDR3. The CDR3 region is CSATTGGGGTDTQYF. CDR3 DNA sequence: TGCAGTGCTACGACAGGGGGTGGGGGCACAGATACGCAGTATTTT.

The chain has TRBV7-2 and TRBJ2-2, with D perhaps matching TRBD2 (7 bases). The CDR3 runs to 14 residues. In germline, CDR1 is SGHTA, CDR2 FQGNSA. V lost 3 bases, J lost 7 bases, and 12 bases lay in between. The CDR3 spells CASSFRGGGGELFF. The CDR3 DNA is TGTGCCAGCAGCTTCCGAGGGGGGGGCGGGGAGCTGTTTTTT.

This clonotype was detected a few times. V usage is TRBV7-9 and J usage is TRBJ1-4, with a tentative D call TRBD1 (6 bases). Trimming stripped 6 bases from V and 4 bases from J, with 15 bases between. Germline V gene sequence: CDR1 SEHNR, CDR2 FQNEAQ (reference sequence). The CDR3 loop spans 15 amino acids. CDR3 region: CASRSTGRGNEKLFF. The CDR3 bases are TGTGCCAGCAGATCTACAGGGAGGGGTAATGAAAAACTGTTTTTT.

This sequence joins TRBV12-3 or TRBV12-4 and TRBJ2-1, with 7 bases aligning to TRBD1. This CDR3 spans 15 amino acids. The V gene end was trimmed by 6 bases and the J gene end by 2 bases; junction bases not matched to a gene: 7. This chain's CDR3 is CASREQGTTYNEQFF. In DNA form, the CDR3 reads TGTGCCAGCAGGGAACAGGGGACGACCTACAATGAGCAGTTCTTC.

V gene TRBV20-1 combines with J gene TRBJ1-2, with 8 bases that match TRBD1. V gave up 5 bases and J gave up 2 bases; unmatched junction bases: 4. The germline V gene has CDR1 DFQATT and CDR2 SNEGSKA (reference sequence). CDR3 length equals 13 residues. As DNA, the CDR3 is TGCAGTGCTTCCCGGACAGGGAACTATGGCTACACCTTC. Its translation is CSASRTGNYGYTF.